The entry below describes one T cell receptor (beta chain). The data were obtained in a study of radiotherapy plus CTLA-4 blockade in lung cancer. The germline V gene encodes CDR1 LGHNA and CDR2 YSLEER. V lost 0 bases and J lost 1; bases outside the gene matches: 7. There are 17 residues in the CDR3. TCRdb keeps only in-frame clones here, not all; method: immunoSEQ multiplex PCR. In the table there are 35,000 to 45,000 clones, approximately 85% of which are singletons. The chain combines TRBV4-3 with TRBJ2-3; TRBD2 agrees at 7 bases. The sequencing used peripheral blood, collected from a patient treated with radiotherapy plus ipilimumab. The clonotype comes from a human donor with non-small cell lung cancer who had stable disease on radiotherapy plus ipilimumab. The CDR3 is CASSQDWLAEGTDTQYF. CDR3 in DNA: TGCGCCAGCAGCCAAGATTGGCTAGCGGAGGGCACAGATACGCAGTATTTT.